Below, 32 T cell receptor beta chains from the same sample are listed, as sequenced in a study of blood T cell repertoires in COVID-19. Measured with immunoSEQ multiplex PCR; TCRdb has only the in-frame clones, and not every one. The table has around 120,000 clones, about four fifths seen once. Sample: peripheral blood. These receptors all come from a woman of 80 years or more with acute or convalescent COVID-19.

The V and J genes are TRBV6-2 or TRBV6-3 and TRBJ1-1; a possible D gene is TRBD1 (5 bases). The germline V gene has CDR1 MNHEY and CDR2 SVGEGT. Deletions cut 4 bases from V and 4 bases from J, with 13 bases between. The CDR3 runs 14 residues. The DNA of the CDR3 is TGTGCCAGCAGTTCCCAGGGATCCCGCACTGAAGCTTTCTTT. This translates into CASSSQGSRTEAFF.

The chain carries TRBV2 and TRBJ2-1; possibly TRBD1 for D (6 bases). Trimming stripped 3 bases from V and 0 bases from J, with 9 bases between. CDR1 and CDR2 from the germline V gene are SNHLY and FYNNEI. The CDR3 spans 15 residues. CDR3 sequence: CASSDRGSSYNEQFF. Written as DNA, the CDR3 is TGTGCCAGCAGTGATAGGGGGAGCTCCTACAATGAGCAGTTCTTC. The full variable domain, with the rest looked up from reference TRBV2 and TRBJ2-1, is EPEVTQTPSHQVTQMGQEVILRCVPISNHLYFYWYRQILGQKVEFLVSFYNNEISEKSEIFDDQFSVERPDGSNFTLKIRSTKLEDSAMYFCASSDRGSSYNEQFFGPGTRLTVL.

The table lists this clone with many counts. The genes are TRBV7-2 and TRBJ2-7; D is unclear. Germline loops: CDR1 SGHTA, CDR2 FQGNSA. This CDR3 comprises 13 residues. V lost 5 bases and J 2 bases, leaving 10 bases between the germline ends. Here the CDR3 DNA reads TGTGCCAGCAGCCGGAACAGCCCCTACGAGCAGTACTTC. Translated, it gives CASSRNSPYEQYF.

The CDR3 region has the DNA TGTGCCAGCAGCGACCCGCGGGGGTCCGGGGAGCTGTTTTTT. It encodes CASSDPRGSGELFF. The chain uses TRBV9 and TRBJ2-2; TRBD2 matches 7 bases. The CDR3 spans 14 residues. In germline, CDR1 is SGDLS, CDR2 YYNGEE. Trimming at V came to 3 bases and at J to 6 bases, leaving 5 bases not matched to a gene.

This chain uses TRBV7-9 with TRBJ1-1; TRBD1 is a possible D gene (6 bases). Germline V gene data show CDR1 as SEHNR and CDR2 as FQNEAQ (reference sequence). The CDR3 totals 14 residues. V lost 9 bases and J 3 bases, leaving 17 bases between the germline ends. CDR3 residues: CASFNTGSDTEAFF. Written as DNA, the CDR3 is TGTGCCAGTTTTAATACAGGGTCGGACACTGAAGCTTTCTTT. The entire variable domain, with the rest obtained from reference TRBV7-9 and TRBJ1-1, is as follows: DTGVSQNPRHKITKRGQNVTFRCDPISEHNRLYWYRQTLGQGPEFLTYFQNEAQLEKSRLLSDRFSAERPKGSFSTLEIQRTEQGDSAMYLCASFNTGSDTEAFFGQGTRLTVV.

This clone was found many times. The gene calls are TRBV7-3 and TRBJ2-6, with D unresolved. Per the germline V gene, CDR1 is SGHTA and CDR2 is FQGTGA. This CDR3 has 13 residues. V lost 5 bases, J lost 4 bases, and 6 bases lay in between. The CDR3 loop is CASSPEGANVLTF. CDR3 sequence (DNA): TGTGCCAGCAGCCCCGAGGGGGCCAACGTCCTGACTTTC.

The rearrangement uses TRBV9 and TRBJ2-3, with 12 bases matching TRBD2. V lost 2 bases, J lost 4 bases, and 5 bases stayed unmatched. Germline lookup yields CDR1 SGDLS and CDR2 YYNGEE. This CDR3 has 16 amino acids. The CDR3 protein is CASSVGLAGKSDTQYF. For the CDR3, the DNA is TGTGCCAGCAGCGTCGGACTAGCGGGAAAGTCAGATACGCAGTATTTT.

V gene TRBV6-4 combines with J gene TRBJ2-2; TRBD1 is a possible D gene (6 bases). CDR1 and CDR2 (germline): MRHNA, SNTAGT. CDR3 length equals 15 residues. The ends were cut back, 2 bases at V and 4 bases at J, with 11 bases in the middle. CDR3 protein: CASSDIQGSTGELFF. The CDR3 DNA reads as TGTGCCAGCAGTGACATCCAGGGGTCCACCGGGGAGCTGTTTTTT.

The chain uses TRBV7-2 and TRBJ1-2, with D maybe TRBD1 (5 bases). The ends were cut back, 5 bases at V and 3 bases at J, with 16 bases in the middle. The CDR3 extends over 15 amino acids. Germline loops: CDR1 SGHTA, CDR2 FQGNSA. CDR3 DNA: TGTGCCAGCAGCCAAGGAGGGGACGTCGACTATGGCTACACCTTC. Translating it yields CASSQGGDVDYGYTF. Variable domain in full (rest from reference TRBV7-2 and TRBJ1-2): GAGVSQSPSNKVTEKGKDVELRCDPISGHTALYWYRQSLGQGLEFLIYFQGNSAPDKSGLPSDRFSAERTGGSVSTLTIQRTQQEDSAVYLCASSQGGDVDYGYTFGSGTRLTVV.

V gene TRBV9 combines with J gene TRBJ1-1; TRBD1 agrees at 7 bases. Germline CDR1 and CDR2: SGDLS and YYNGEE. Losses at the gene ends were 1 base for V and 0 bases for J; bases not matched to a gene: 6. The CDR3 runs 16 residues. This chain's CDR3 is CASSVSGTALNTEAFF. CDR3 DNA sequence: TGTGCCAGCAGCGTAAGTGGGACAGCCCTGAACACTGAAGCTTTCTTT.

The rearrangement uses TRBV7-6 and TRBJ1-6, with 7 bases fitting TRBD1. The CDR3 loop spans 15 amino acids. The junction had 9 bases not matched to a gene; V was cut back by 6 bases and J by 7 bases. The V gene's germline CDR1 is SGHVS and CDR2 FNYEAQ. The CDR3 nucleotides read TGTGCCAGCAGTCTAGATTCAGGGGGGAATTCACCCCTCCACTTT. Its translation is CASSLDSGGNSPLHF.

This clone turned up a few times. The CDR3 region is CASSWKQGAEAFF. CDR3 in DNA: TGTGCCAGCAGCTGGAAACAGGGGGCTGAAGCTTTCTTT. This chain uses TRBV5-4 with TRBJ1-1; 8 bases align to TRBD1. This CDR3 comprises 13 residues. V lost 3 bases, J lost 6 bases, and 4 bases stayed unmatched. Germline lookup yields CDR1 SGHNT and CDR2 YYREEE (reference sequence).

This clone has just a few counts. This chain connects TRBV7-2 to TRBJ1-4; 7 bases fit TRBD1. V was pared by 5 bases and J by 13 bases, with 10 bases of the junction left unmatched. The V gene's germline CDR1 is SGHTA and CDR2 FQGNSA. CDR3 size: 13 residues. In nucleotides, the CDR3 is TGTGCCAGCAGCCCCGCGAAAGGGGGCAGACTGTTTTTT. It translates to CASSPAKGGRLFF. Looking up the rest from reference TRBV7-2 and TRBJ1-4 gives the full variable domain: GAGVSQSPSNKVTEKGKDVELRCDPISGHTALYWYRQSLGQGLEFLIYFQGNSAPDKSGLPSDRFSAERTGGSVSTLTIQRTQQEDSAVYLCASSPAKGGRLFFGSGTQLSVL.

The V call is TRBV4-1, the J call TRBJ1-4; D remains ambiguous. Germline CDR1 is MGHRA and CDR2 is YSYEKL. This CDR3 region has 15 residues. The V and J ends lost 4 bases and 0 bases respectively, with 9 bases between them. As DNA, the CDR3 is TGCGCCAGCAGCCGTACGGGGTCAACTAATGAAAAACTGTTTTTT. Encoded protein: CASSRTGSTNEKLFF.

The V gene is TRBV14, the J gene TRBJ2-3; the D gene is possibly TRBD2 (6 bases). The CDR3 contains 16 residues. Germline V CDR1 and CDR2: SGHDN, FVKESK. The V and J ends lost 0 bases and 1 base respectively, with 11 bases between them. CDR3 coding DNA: TGTGCCAGCAGCCAAGATTCAGGACTACGCACAGATACGCAGTATTTT. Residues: CASSQDSGLRTDTQYF.

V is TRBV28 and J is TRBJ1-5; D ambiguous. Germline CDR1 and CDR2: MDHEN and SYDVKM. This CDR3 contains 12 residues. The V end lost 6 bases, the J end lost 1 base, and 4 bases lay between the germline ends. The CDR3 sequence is CASRLSNQPQHF. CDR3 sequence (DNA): TGTGCCAGCAGACTCAGCAATCAGCCCCAGCATTTT.

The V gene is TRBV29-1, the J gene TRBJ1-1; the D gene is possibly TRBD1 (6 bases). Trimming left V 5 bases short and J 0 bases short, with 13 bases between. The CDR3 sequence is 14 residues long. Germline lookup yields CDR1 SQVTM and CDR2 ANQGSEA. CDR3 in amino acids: CSVTSTGVNTEAFF. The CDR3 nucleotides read TGCAGCGTTACATCGACAGGTGTGAACACTGAAGCTTTCTTT.

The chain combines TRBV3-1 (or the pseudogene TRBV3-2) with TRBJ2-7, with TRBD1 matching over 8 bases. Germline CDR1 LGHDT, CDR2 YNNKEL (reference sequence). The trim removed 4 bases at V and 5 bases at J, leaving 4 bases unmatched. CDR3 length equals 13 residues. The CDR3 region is CASSRLQGDEQYF. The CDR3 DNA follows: TGTGCCAGCAGCCGATTACAGGGGGACGAGCAGTACTTC.

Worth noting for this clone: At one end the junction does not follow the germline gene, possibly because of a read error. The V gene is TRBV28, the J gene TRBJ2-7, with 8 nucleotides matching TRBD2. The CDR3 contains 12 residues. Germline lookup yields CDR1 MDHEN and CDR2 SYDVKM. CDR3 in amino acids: CASSFGAGGGSF. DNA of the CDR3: TGTGCCAGCAGTTTTGGTGCGGGCGGGGGGTCCTTC.

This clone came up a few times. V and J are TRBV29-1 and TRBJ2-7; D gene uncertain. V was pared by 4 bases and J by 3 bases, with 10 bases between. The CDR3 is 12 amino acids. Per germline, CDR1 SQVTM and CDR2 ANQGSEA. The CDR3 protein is CSVGVGIYEQYF. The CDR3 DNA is TGCAGCGTTGGGGTGGGCATCTACGAGCAGTACTTC.

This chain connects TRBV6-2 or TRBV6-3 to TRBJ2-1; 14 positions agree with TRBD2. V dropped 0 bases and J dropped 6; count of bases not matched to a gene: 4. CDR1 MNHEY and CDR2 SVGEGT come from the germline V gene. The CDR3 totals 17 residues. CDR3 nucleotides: TGTGCCAGCAGTTACTCTTACGGGACTAGCGGGAGCAATGAGCAGTTCTTC. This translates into CASSYSYGTSGSNEQFF.

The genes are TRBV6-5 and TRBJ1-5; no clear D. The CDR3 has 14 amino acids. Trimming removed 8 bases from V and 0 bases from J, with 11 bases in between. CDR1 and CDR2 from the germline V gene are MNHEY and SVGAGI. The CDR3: CASASHYSNQPQHF. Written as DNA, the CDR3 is TGTGCCAGCGCGTCGCATTATAGCAATCAGCCCCAGCATTTT.

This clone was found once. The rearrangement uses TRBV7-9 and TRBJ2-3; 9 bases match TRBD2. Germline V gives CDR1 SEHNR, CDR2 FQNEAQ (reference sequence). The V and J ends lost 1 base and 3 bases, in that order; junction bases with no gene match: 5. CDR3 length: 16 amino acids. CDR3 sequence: CASSLVGLALTDTQYF. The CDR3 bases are TGTGCCAGCAGCTTAGTTGGACTAGCGCTGACAGATACGCAGTATTTT.

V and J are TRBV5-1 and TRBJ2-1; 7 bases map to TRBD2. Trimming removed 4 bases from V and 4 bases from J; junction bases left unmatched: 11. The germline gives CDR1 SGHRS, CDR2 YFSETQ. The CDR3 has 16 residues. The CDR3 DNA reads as TGCGCCAGCAGCCCCGGAGGTGGGACTATATACAATGAGCAGTTCTTC. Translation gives CASSPGGGTIYNEQFF.

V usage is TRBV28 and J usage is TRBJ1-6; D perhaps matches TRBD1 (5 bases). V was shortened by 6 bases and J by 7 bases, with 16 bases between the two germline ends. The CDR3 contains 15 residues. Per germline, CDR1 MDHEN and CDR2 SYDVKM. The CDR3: CASRRLWGDNSPLHF. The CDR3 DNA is TGTGCCAGCAGACGCCTTTGGGGGGACAATTCACCCCTCCACTTT.

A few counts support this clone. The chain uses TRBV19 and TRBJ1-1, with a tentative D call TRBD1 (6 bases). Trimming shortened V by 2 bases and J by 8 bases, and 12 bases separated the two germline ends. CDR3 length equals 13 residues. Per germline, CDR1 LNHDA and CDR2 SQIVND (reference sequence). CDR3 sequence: CASSIQRGIEAFF. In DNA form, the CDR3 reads TGTGCCAGTAGTATACAAAGGGGGATCGAAGCTTTCTTT. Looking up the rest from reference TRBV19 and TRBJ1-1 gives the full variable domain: DGGITQSPKYLFRKEGQNVTLSCEQNLNHDAMYWYRQDPGQGLRLIYYSQIVNDFQKGDIAEGYSVSREKKESFPLTVTSAQKNPTAFYLCASSIQRGIEAFFGQGTRLTVV.

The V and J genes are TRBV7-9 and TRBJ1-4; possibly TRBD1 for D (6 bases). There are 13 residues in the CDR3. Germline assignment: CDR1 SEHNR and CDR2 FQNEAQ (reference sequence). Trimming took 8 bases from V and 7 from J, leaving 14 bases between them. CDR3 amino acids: CASAGVASEKLFF. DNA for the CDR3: TGTGCCAGCGCAGGGGTGGCGAGTGAAAAACTGTTTTTT.

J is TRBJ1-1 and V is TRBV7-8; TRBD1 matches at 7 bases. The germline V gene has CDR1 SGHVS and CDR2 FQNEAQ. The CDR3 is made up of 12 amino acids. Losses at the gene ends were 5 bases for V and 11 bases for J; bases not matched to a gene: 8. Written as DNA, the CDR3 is TGTGCCAGCAGCCCGTACAGGGGTTCGGCTTTCTTT. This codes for CASSPYRGSAFF.

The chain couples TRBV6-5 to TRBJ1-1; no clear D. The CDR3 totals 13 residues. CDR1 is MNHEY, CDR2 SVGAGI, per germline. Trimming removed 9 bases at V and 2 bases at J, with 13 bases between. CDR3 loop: CASNRGKNTEAFF. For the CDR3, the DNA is TGTGCCAGTAACCGGGGAAAAAACACTGAAGCTTTCTTT.

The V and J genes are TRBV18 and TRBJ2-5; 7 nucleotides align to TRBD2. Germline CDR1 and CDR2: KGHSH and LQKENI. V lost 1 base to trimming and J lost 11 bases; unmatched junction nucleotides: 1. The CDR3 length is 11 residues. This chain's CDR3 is CASSPRDYQYF. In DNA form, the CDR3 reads TGTGCCAGCTCACCACGGGACTATCAGTACTTC.

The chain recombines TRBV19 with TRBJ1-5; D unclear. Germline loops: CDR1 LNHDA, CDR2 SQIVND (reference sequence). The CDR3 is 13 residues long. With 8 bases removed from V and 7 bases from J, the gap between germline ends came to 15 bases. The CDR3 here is CASHLGRHQPQHF. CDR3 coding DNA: TGTGCCAGTCATTTAGGGAGGCACCAGCCCCAGCATTTT. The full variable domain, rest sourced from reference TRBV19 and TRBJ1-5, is DGGITQSPKYLFRKEGQNVTLSCEQNLNHDAMYWYRQDPGQGLRLIYYSQIVNDFQKGDIAEGYSVSREKKESFPLTVTSAQKNPTAFYLCASHLGRHQPQHFGDGTRLSIL.

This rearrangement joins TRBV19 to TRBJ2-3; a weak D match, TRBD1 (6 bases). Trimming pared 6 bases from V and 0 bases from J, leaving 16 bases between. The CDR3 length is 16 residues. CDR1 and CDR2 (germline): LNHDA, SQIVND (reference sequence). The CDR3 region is CASRGADLPSTDTQYF. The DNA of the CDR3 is TGTGCCAGTAGGGGGGCCGACCTACCTAGCACAGATACGCAGTATTTT.